These 18 T cell receptor beta chains were all obtained from the same sample, sequenced in a study of blood T cell repertoires in COVID-19. Repertoires were generated with immunoSEQ multiplex PCR, while TCRdb's copy carries only in-frame clones and drops some. The data show tens of thousands of clones, about 92% seen once. The sample was peripheral blood. These receptors all stem from a man between 65 and 80 years old with acute or convalescent COVID-19.

The rearrangement joins TRBV5-4 to TRBJ2-1; no clear D gene. Looked up from germline, CDR1 is SGHNT and CDR2 is YYREEE (reference sequence). CDR3 length: 13 residues. Deletions cut 1 base from V and 8 bases from J, with 10 bases between. For the CDR3, the DNA is TGTGCCAGCAGCTTGATGGGCAGAGATGAGCAGTTCTTC. This translates into CASSLMGRDEQFF. The whole variable domain, remainder taken from reference TRBV5-4 and TRBJ2-1, is ETGVTQSPTHLIKTRGQQVTLRCSSQSGHNTVSWYQQALGQGPQFIFQYYREEENGRGNFPPRFSGLQFPNYSSELNVNALELDDSALYLCASSLMGRDEQFFGPGTRLTVL.

The chain has TRBV7-9 and TRBJ1-2; D is unclear. This CDR3 contains 14 residues. Germline loops: CDR1 SEHNR, CDR2 FQNEAQ (reference sequence). Deletions cut 5 bases from V and 4 bases from J, with 14 bases between. The CDR3 region is CASSDSGGGYGYTF. As DNA, the CDR3 is TGTGCCAGCAGCGACTCAGGAGGAGGCTATGGCTACACCTTC.

The CDR3 DNA sequence: TGTGCCAGCAGTTTCCAAGCTACCGAGCAGTACTTC. Protein product: CASSFQATEQYF. The gene calls are TRBV12-3 or TRBV12-4 and TRBJ2-7; D is unclear. Trimming stripped 3 bases from V and 6 bases from J, with 9 bases between. This CDR3 has 12 amino acids.

The rearrangement links TRBV11-3 to TRBJ2-1; D is possibly TRBD2 (6 bases). Per the germline V gene, CDR1 is SGHNT and CDR2 is YENEEA. The CDR3 has 15 residues. Trimming shortened V by 5 bases and J by 9 bases, and 20 bases separated the two germline ends. CDR3 protein: CASSTAGTGLVEQFF. For the CDR3, the DNA is TGTGCCAGCAGCACCGCCGGGACTGGGCTCGTTGAGCAGTTCTTC.

This rearrangement joins TRBV6-5 to TRBJ1-2, with 9 bases fitting TRBD1. V was pared by 2 bases and J by 4 bases, with 5 bases of the junction left unmatched. The germline gives CDR1 MNHEY, CDR2 SVGAGI. This CDR3 is built from 15 residues. The CDR3 spells CASSYPATGGYGYTF. As DNA, the CDR3 is TGTGCCAGCAGTTACCCAGCGACAGGGGGCTATGGCTACACCTTC.

The V gene is TRBV6-5, the J gene TRBJ1-4; 10 bases match TRBD1. CDR3 length equals 14 residues. CDR1 MNHEY and CDR2 SVGAGI come from the germline V gene. V dropped 6 bases and J dropped 7; count of bases not matched to a gene: 5. DNA of the CDR3: TGTGCCAGCAGGGGACAGGGGATGAGTGAAAAACTGTTTTTT. It yields the protein CASRGQGMSEKLFF.

V and J are TRBV18 and TRBJ2-7; 8 nucleotides align to TRBD1. With 8 bases clipped from V and 3 bases from J, the junction kept 12 bases outside the gene matches. The germline gives CDR1 KGHSH, CDR2 LQKENI. The CDR3 extends over 15 amino acids. The CDR3 DNA sequence: TGTGCCAGCACCGACTACACAGGGGGACGCTACGAGCAGTACTTC. This translates into CASTDYTGGRYEQYF.

The rearrangement uses TRBV30 and TRBJ1-3, with a tentative D call TRBD1 (6 bases). Germline V lookup: CDR1 GTSNPN, CDR2 SVGIG (reference sequence). The CDR3 is 13 residues long. V gave up 6 bases and J gave up 2 bases, with 11 bases separating them. CDR3 DNA sequence: TGTGCCTGTAAACAGGGCCCTGGAAACACCATATATTTT. It translates to CACKQGPGNTIYF. Together with reference TRBV30 and TRBJ1-3, the CDR3 gives the full variable domain: SQTIHQWPATLVQPVGSPLSLECTVEGTSNPNLYWYRQAAGRGLQLLFYSVGIGQISSEVPQNLSASRPQDRQFILSSKKLLLSDSGFYLCACKQGPGNTIYFGEGSWLTVV.

The chain couples TRBV4-3 to TRBJ1-6, with 8 bases lining up with TRBD1. The CDR3 spans 16 residues. V dropped 3 bases and J dropped 11; count of bases not matched to a gene: 12. CDR1 and CDR2 from the germline V gene are LGHNA and YSLEER. CDR3 in amino acids: CASSQTDGQGIPPLHF. CDR3 bases: TGCGCCAGCAGCCAGACTGACGGACAGGGTATTCCACCCCTCCACTTT.

This rearrangement joins TRBV27 to TRBJ2-3; tentatively, D is TRBD2 (5 bases). The CDR3 loop spans 16 amino acids. The V end was cut by 2 bases, the J end by 2 bases, with 14 bases between. The germline V gene encodes CDR1 MNHEY and CDR2 SMNVEV (reference sequence). The CDR3 here is CASSLGSSESTDTQYF. CDR3 bases: TGTGCCAGCAGTTTAGGGAGTAGCGAATCCACAGATACGCAGTATTTT.

In nucleotides, the CDR3 is TGTGCCAGCACCACCTCTAGCGGGATAAGAGATACGCAGTATTTT. It encodes CASTTSSGIRDTQYF. This chain joins TRBV28 and TRBJ2-3; 9 nucleotides line up with TRBD2. Germline CDR1 and CDR2: MDHEN and SYDVKM. V shed 7 bases, J shed 5 bases, and the junction held 10 bases outside the gene matches. The CDR3 loop spans 15 amino acids.

CDR3 DNA sequence: TGTGCCAGTAGTTACTCGTTGGGACAGGTCTCCACAGATACGCAGTATTTT. Protein: CASSYSLGQVSTDTQYF. The rearrangement links TRBV19 to TRBJ2-3; 8 nucleotides match TRBD1. Germline values: CDR1 LNHDA, CDR2 SQIVND (reference sequence). Losses at the gene ends were 5 bases for V and 2 bases for J; bases not matched to a gene: 12. This CDR3 is built from 17 residues.

The rearrangement uses TRBV25-1 and TRBJ2-7; 7 bases map to TRBD2. The trim removed 2 bases at V and 5 bases at J, leaving 3 bases unmatched. This CDR3 has 13 amino acids. Germline V lookup: CDR1 MGHDK, CDR2 SYGVNS. The CDR3 spells CASSELAVDEQYF. Written as DNA, the CDR3 is TGTGCCAGCAGTGAACTAGCGGTGGACGAGCAGTACTTC.

V gene TRBV4-1 combines with J gene TRBJ2-7; 9 nucleotides match TRBD1. This CDR3 region has 14 residues. The trim removed 5 bases at V and 3 bases at J, leaving 5 bases unmatched. Germline CDR1 MGHRA, CDR2 YSYEKL. CDR3 sequence: CASSGDRERYEQYF. CDR3 DNA: TGCGCCAGCAGCGGGGACAGGGAGCGCTACGAGCAGTACTTC.

The rearrangement joins TRBV10-3 to TRBJ1-2, with D unclear. CDR3 size: 13 residues. Trimming removed 3 bases from V and 6 bases from J, with 11 bases in between. The germline V gene encodes CDR1 ENHRY and CDR2 SYGVKD. CDR3 nucleotide sequence: TGTGCCATCAGTGAACCCTCGGTTGATGGCTACACCTTC. Its protein product is CAISEPSVDGYTF.

The rearrangement joins TRBV7-9 to TRBJ2-2, with D maybe TRBD2 (6 bases). Germline V lookup: CDR1 SEHNR, CDR2 FQNEAQ (reference sequence). Trimming removed 3 bases from V and 5 bases from J, with 7 bases in between. The CDR3 spans 13 residues. CDR3 region: CASSLEGTGELFF. For the CDR3, the DNA is TGTGCCAGCAGCTTGGAGGGGACCGGGGAGCTGTTTTTT.

The V call is TRBV5-1, the J call TRBJ2-2; 9 bases map to TRBD2. Germline lookup yields CDR1 SGHRS and CDR2 YFSETQ. The CDR3 length is 16 residues. V gave up 5 bases and J gave up 1 base; unmatched junction bases: 6. CDR3: CASRLSGGQNTGELFF. CDR3 nucleotide sequence: TGCGCCAGCAGACTTAGCGGGGGCCAGAACACCGGGGAGCTGTTTTTT.

The rearrangement links TRBV4-1 to TRBJ2-7; 8 nucleotides agree with TRBD2. This CDR3 is 14 amino acids long. V was clipped by 1 base and J by 2 bases; unmatched bases: 1. Germline CDR1 MGHRA, CDR2 YSYEKL. In DNA form, the CDR3 reads TGCGCCAGCAGCCAAGGACTAGCGACCTACGAGCAGTACTTC. It encodes CASSQGLATYEQYF.